The 14 T cell receptor beta chains below were found in one sample sequenced in a study of CD8+ T cells in alopecia areata. Following RNA extraction, reverse transcription yielded cDNA that acted as the sequencing template. Sequenced by immunoSEQ multiplex PCR; TCRdb stores in-frame clones only, minus some. This table holds roughly 210,000 clones, over 40% found once. Stated treatment: oral pan-JAK inhibitor, 5-10 mg twice daily. This specimen consisted of CD4+ T cells sorted from blood, obtained between weeks 36 and 40, from a patient treated with tofacitinib. The receptors here all came from a human donor with alopecia areata.

The rearrangement joins TRBV4-1 to TRBJ1-4, with TRBD1 as a possible D gene (5 bases). Trimming pared 1 base from V and 5 bases from J, leaving 11 bases between. Germline lookup yields CDR1 MGHRA and CDR2 YSYEKL. CDR3 length equals 15 residues. DNA for the CDR3: TGCGCCAGCAGCCAAGCAAGGGGCCCAAATGAAAAACTGTTTTTT. As protein: CASSQARGPNEKLFF.

J is TRBJ1-4 and V is TRBV2; D not resolved. CDR3 length: 16 residues. Germline assignment: CDR1 SNHLY and CDR2 FYNNEI. Trimming stripped 2 bases from V and 8 bases from J, with 18 bases between. CDR3 in DNA: TGTGCCAGCAGTGAATTGAGAACGACGACCTTCGAAAAACTGTTTTTT. It is translated as CASSELRTTTFEKLFF. The full variable domain, in which reference TRBV2 and TRBJ1-4 provide the parts outside the CDR3, is EPEVTQTPSHQVTQMGQEVILRCVPISNHLYFYWYRQILGQKVEFLVSFYNNEISEKSEIFDDQFSVERPDGSNFTLKIRSTKLEDSAMYFCASSELRTTTFEKLFFGSGTQLSVL.

The genes are TRBV29-1 and TRBJ2-5; D is unresolved. The length of the CDR3 is 14 residues. Trimming took off 5 bases at V and 4 bases at J, with 17 bases between the two ends. CDR1 is SQVTM, CDR2 ANQGSEA, per germline. As DNA, the CDR3 is TGCAGCGTTAAAGGACCCCTGGCGGTAGAGACCCAGTACTTC. Protein: CSVKGPLAVETQYF. Combining the CDR3 with reference TRBV29-1 and TRBJ2-5 gives the whole variable domain SAVISQKPSRDICQRGTSLTIQCQVDSQVTMMFWYRQQPGQSLTLIATANQGSEATYESGFVIDKFPISRPNLTFSTLTVSNMSPEDSSIYLCSVKGPLAVETQYFGPGTRLLVL.

The rearrangement links TRBV6-5 to TRBJ1-2; D is perhaps TRBD1 (5 bases). Germline V gene sequence: CDR1 MNHEY, CDR2 SVGAGI. There are 14 residues in the CDR3. Trimming took off 4 bases at V and 8 bases at J, with 17 bases between the two ends. CDR3 region: CASSSTGPEGGYTF. The CDR3 region has the DNA TGTGCCAGCAGTTCTACGGGACCCGAGGGGGGCTACACCTTC.

This chain uses TRBV29-1 with TRBJ2-1, with D possibly matching TRBD2 (5 bases). V dropped 8 bases and J dropped 7 bases, with 21 bases sitting between them. The CDR3 extends over 14 amino acids. Germline CDR1 SQVTM, CDR2 ANQGSEA. CDR3 coding DNA: TGCAGCTCCCTGGACTTATCACGGGCAAATGAGCAGTTCTTC. Protein sequence: CSSLDLSRANEQFF.

Concerning this clone: Within the sample, other DNA sequences also encode this same CDR3. The chain recombines TRBV29-1 with TRBJ2-3, with 7 bases identical to TRBD1. J lost 3 bases, V lost 6 bases, and 9 bases had no gene match. Germline V CDR1 and CDR2: SQVTM, ANQGSEA. The CDR3 loop spans 14 amino acids. CDR3 sequence (DNA): TGCAGCGTCGATAGACAGGGATGGACAGATACGCAGTATTTT. Translated: CSVDRQGWTDTQYF.

This clone was counted many times. The gene calls are TRBV7-2 and TRBJ2-3; 8 positions match TRBD2. J gave up 2 bases and V 4 bases, and 2 bases lay outside the gene matches. Germline CDR1 and CDR2: SGHTA and FQGNSA. The CDR3 consists of 14 residues. The CDR3 region has the DNA TGTGCCAGCAGCTCACTAGCGGCCACAGATACGCAGTATTTT. This sequence encodes CASSSLAATDTQYF.

This clone came up a few times. The CDR3 DNA is TGCAGCGGCTCCTCGTGGGGGATCACAGATACGCAGTATTTT. Protein sequence: CSGSSWGITDTQYF. The V gene is TRBV29-1, the J gene TRBJ2-3; D possibly uses TRBD1 or TRBD2 (5 bases each). V was clipped by 7 bases and J by 2 bases, with 16 bases between them. Looked up from germline, CDR1 is SQVTM and CDR2 is ANQGSEA. This CDR3 spans 14 amino acids.

This clone was seen only a few times. This sequence joins TRBV4-3 and TRBJ1-4; D gene ambiguous. This CDR3 has 15 amino acids. The V gene's germline CDR1 is LGHNA and CDR2 YSLEER. V was pared by 0 bases and J by 8 bases, with 13 bases between. This CDR3 reads CASSQDRVGAEKLFF. CDR3 bases: TGCGCCAGCAGCCAAGATAGGGTAGGAGCCGAAAAACTGTTTTTT.

CDR3 residues: CASSLGRGSSGNTIYF. CDR3 in DNA: TGCGCCAGCAGCTTGGGGAGGGGATCGTCTGGAAACACCATATATTTT. The gene calls are TRBV5-1 and TRBJ1-3; tentatively, D is TRBD1 (5 bases). The germline V gene encodes CDR1 SGHRS and CDR2 YFSETQ. Deletions cut 0 bases from V and 1 base from J, with 11 bases between. The CDR3 is 16 residues long. Based on the CDR3 plus reference TRBV5-1 and TRBJ1-3, the full variable domain is KAGVTQTPRYLIKTRGQQVTLSCSPISGHRSVSWYQQTPGQGLQFLFEYFSETQRNKGNFPGRFSGRQFSNSRSEMNVSTLELGDSALYLCASSLGRGSSGNTIYFGEGSWLTVV.

This clone appeared a single time. V gene TRBV25-1 combines with J gene TRBJ2-2; perhaps TRBD2 as D (5 bases). The CDR3 has 13 residues. Trimming stripped 4 bases from V and 3 bases from J, with 6 bases between. Germline CDR1 reads MGHDK; CDR2 reads SYGVNS. CDR3 loop: CASSAGDTGELFF. The CDR3 DNA follows: TGTGCCAGCAGTGCCGGGGACACCGGGGAGCTGTTTTTT.

The rearrangement joins TRBV30 to TRBJ2-2; the match to TRBD1 covers 8 bases. V dropped 5 bases and J dropped 5; count of bases not matched to a gene: 7. The CDR3 extends over 14 amino acids. Germline CDR1 GTSNPN, CDR2 SVGIG (reference sequence). The CDR3 nucleotides are TGTGCCTGGTGTTCACAGGGGGTAACCGGGGAGCTGTTTTTT. This gives the protein CAWCSQGVTGELFF.

The genes are TRBV10-3 and TRBJ1-3; 7 bases fit TRBD1. This CDR3 contains 17 residues. Looked up from germline, CDR1 is ENHRY and CDR2 is SYGVKD. V was clipped by 5 bases and J by 2 bases; unmatched bases: 12. The CDR3 sequence: CAISRDRSDRAGNTIYF. DNA of the CDR3: TGTGCCATCAGTCGGGACAGATCGGATCGGGCTGGAAACACCATATATTTT.

The V and J genes are TRBV5-4 and TRBJ2-2; D is perhaps TRBD1 (6 bases). V lost 3 bases to trimming and J lost 5 bases, with 17 bases between them. The CDR3 sequence is 16 residues long. CDR1 and CDR2 (germline): SGHNT, YYREEE (reference sequence). This chain's CDR3 is CASSSNPQGLTGELFF. CDR3 coding DNA: TGTGCCAGCAGCTCGAACCCACAGGGTTTAACCGGGGAGCTGTTTTTT.